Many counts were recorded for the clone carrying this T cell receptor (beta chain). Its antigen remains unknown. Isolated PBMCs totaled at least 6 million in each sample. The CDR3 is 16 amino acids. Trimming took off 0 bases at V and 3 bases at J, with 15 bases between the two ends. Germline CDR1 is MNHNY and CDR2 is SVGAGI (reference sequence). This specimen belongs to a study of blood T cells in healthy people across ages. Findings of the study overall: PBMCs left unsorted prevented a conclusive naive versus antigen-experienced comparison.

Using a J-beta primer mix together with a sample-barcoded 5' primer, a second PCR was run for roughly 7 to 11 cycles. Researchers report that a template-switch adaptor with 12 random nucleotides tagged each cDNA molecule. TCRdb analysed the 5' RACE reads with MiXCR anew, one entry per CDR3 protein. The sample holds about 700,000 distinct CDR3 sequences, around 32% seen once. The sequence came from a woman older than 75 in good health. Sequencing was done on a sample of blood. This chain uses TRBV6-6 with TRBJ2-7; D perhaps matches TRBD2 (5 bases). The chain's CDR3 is CASSYSAEAGDYEQYF. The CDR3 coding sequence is TGTGCCAGCAGTTACTCGGCGGAGGCTGGGGACTACGAGCAGTACTTC.